The TCR beta chain described here comes from a study of shared clonotypes between healthy human individuals. Study outcomes and limitations: Memory subsets generally showed lower estimated richness than naive subsets. Generation probabilities were higher for clonotypes shared across all four sorted-subset donors than for unshared ones.

V lost 4 bases to trimming and J lost 1 base; unmatched junction nucleotides: 6. Germline CDR1 is SGDLS and CDR2 is YYNGEE. There are 16 residues in the CDR3. Evenly divided among several immunoSEQ plates was the genomic DNA of each subset. In the original workflow: In the immunoSEQ data, sequences were junction-only and lacked quality scores, so filtering differed. Some clones are missing from TCRdb's copy, which holds only in-frame ones; the method was immunoSEQ multiplex PCR. V, J and clone size reflect that table, while D and trimming were determined from the DNA. The data contain 1 million to 1.2 million clones, roughly 80% of them singletons. Note on this clone: Its antigen is not identified.

Sequencing was carried out using memory CD4+ T cells from PBMCs. As to subset: CD45RA-negative fraction. The chain recombines TRBV9 with TRBJ2-2; 8 positions match TRBD1. The sequence came from a man aged 18 to 35 in good health. Some clones in this sample may be carry-over from other donors' samples. The CDR3 reads CASSRGTGLNTGELFF. The CDR3 region has the DNA TGTGCCAGCAGCAGAGGGACAGGTTTGAACACCGGGGAGCTGTTTTTT.